These 19 T cell receptor beta chains share one sample of origin, sequenced in a study of tissue T cells after allogeneic stem cell transplantation. The time point denotes: mouse harvest day 7 after allogeneic transplant. Each mouse received 10^7 T-cell-depleted marrow cells plus 10^6 splenic CD5+ T cells by tail vein. Clones were read by immunoSEQ multiplex PCR, and TCRdb kept only the in-frame ones, dropping some. The sample holds about 4,000 clones, 50% seen once. Sequenced input: gut tissue. These receptors were taken from a female BALB/c mouse given C57BL/6 T cells with graft-versus-host disease after an allogeneic hematopoietic cell transplant.

In regard to this clone: Gene names follow the mouse nomenclature. The sequence runs out 1 residue before the end of the CDR3; the remainder is reconstructed from the germline J gene. This sequence joins TRBV12-1 and TRBJ2-7, with 9 bases matching TRBD2. This CDR3 comprises 13 residues. Germline loops: CDR1 SGHSN, CDR2 HYEKVE. The J segment lost 4 bases and the V segment lost 0 bases, leaving 0 bases of the junction unmatched. The part of the CDR3 DNA that was read is TGTGCCAGCTCTCTCGGACTGGGGTATGAACAGTAC. Encoded protein: CASSLGLGYEQY. The whole CDR3 is CASSLGLGYEQYF.

Comment on this clone: Gene names follow the mouse nomenclature. The sequenced fragment ends 1 residue before the CDR3 boundary, so the rest is inferred from the germline J gene. The chain recombines TRBV13-3 with TRBJ1-1; possibly TRBD1 for D (6 bases). This CDR3 comprises 14 residues. Germline assignment: CDR1 NNHDY and CDR2 SYVADS. Deletions cut 4 bases from V and 0 bases from J, with 10 bases between. The CDR3 loop is CASSHQGTNTEVFF. CDR3 DNA (partial): TGTGCCAGCAGTCATCAGGGGACAAACACAGAAGTCTTC.

With respect to this clone: Gene names are mouse gene names. The CDR3 is CASKKGDWGLGEQYF. The sequenced part of the CDR3 DNA is TGTGCCAGCAAAAAGGGGGACTGGGGGTTGGGAGAACAGTAC. This chain connects TRBV4 to TRBJ2-7; 11 bases match TRBD2. The missing CDR3 end, 1 residue past where the read stops, is filled in from the germline J gene. The J segment lost 7 bases and the V segment lost 7 bases, leaving 12 bases of the junction unmatched. CDR3 length equals 15 residues. Per the germline V gene, CDR1 is LGHDT and CDR2 is YNNKQL (reference sequence).

A remark on this clone: Gene names refer to mouse genes. From the germline J gene comes the end of the CDR3, since the read stops 1 residue before it. This chain joins TRBV30 and TRBJ2-7; the D gene could be TRBD1 or TRBD2 (5 bases each). Trimming left V 3 bases short and J 0 bases short, with 9 bases between. The CDR3 totals 13 residues. Germline V gene data show CDR1 as SQVVS and CDR2 as ANEGSEA. The CDR3 sequence: CSSRAGDSYEQYF. The sequenced CDR3 bases are TGTAGTTCTAGGGCGGGGGACTCCTATGAACAGTAC. Looking up the rest from reference TRBV30 and TRBJ2-7 gives the full variable domain: SVLLYQKPNRDICQSGTSLKIQCVADSQVVSMFWYQQFQEQSLMLMATANEGSEATYESGFTKDKFPISRPNLTFSTLTVNNARPGDSSIYFCSSRAGDSYEQYFGPGTRLTVL.

A note on this clone: Gene names are the mouse ones. CDR3 residues: CASSQQGGRYAEQFF. The CDR3 DNA, read in part, is TGTGCTAGCAGCCAACAGGGGGGCCGCTATGCTGAGCAGTTC. The chain carries TRBV29 and TRBJ2-1; D is perhaps TRBD1 (8 bases). The read ends 1 residue shy of where the CDR3 ends; the end is completed using the germline J gene. The CDR3 runs 15 residues. CDR1 and CDR2 (germline): MSHET, SYDVDS. V was trimmed by 6 bases and J by 3 bases, leaving 15 bases between them.

On this clone itself: The gene names given are mouse names. The CDR3 extends 1 residue past the end of the read, so its final part is completed from the germline J gene. This chain connects TRBV17 to TRBJ1-1; no definite D call. Germline V CDR1 and CDR2: MNHDT, YYDKIL. This CDR3 has 12 residues. The germline V and J ends were trimmed by 7 bases and 0 bases, with 6 bases remaining between them. CDR3 sequence reads: CASTQSNTEVFF. Partial CDR3 DNA: TGTGCTAGCACCCAGTCAAACACAGAAGTCTTC.

Worth noting for this clone: The genes are named according to mouse. The read ends 1 residue shy of where the CDR3 ends; the end is completed using the germline J gene. The V and J genes are TRBV26 and TRBJ2-7; TRBD1 might be the D (6 bases). This CDR3 has 14 residues. Looked up from germline, CDR1 is KGHPV and CDR2 is FQNQEV (reference sequence). Trimming removed 7 bases from V and 0 bases from J, with 13 bases in between. Here the CDR3 reads CASILDSLSYEQYF. The CDR3 bases that were read are TGTGCCAGCATCCTGGACAGCCTCTCCTATGAACAGTAC. Full variable domain (rest looked up from reference TRBV26 and TRBJ2-7): NSKVIQTPRYLVKGQGQKAKMRCIPEKGHPVVFWYQQNKNNEFKFLINFQNQEVLQQIDMTEKRFSAECPSNSPCSLEIQSSEAGDSALYLCASILDSLSYEQYFGPGTRLTVL.

Comment on this clone: Mouse germline and gene names are used. The CDR3 end is not reached by the read, which stops 1 residue before it; the germline J gene fills it in. This chain links TRBV1 with TRBJ2-7, with 8 bases lining up with TRBD2. The CDR3 consists of 14 residues. Germline V gene lookup returns CDR1 NSQYPW and CDR2 LRSPGD (reference sequence). The V gene end was trimmed by 0 bases and the J gene end by 3 bases; junction bases not matched to a gene: 1. The CDR3 reads CTCSADTGGYEQYF. The sequenced part of the CDR3 DNA is TGCACCTGCAGTGCAGATACTGGGGGCTATGAACAGTAC.

Turning to this clone: Genes and germline are mouse. The CDR3 goes on 1 residue after the read ends, and that part is filled in from the germline J gene. This chain uses TRBV26 with TRBJ2-3; 8 bases agree with TRBD1. Germline CDR1 is KGHPV and CDR2 is FQNQEV (reference sequence). V dropped 4 bases and J dropped 8; count of bases not matched to a gene: 5. The CDR3 loop spans 13 amino acids. The sequenced CDR3 bases are TGTGCCAGCAGTCCCGGGACAGGCCCAACGCTGTAT. Translated: CASSPGTGPTLY. The complete CDR3 sequence is CASSPGTGPTLYF.

This clone was counted a few times. The gene names given are mouse names. The CDR3 end lies 1 residue beyond the end of the read and is filled in from the germline J gene. The rearrangement joins TRBV5 to TRBJ2-5; TRBD1 might be the D (6 bases). V lost 4 bases to trimming and J lost 0 bases, with 8 bases between them. The CDR3 has 14 amino acids. CDR1 and CDR2 (germline): LGHNA, YNLKQL (reference sequence). The CDR3 loop reads CASSPGQNQDTQYF. CDR3 DNA (partial): TGTGCCAGCAGCCCCGGACAGAACCAAGACACCCAGTAC.

In its sample, this clone was seen a few times. Genes here carry mouse names. The CDR3 extends 1 residue past the end of the read, so its final part is completed from the germline J gene. V and J are TRBV23 and TRBJ1-2; the table gives TRBD1 as D, unverified against the DNA. Germline V gene data show CDR1 as KGHTA and CDR2 as FQNQQP. The CDR3 has 14 amino acids. The part of the CDR3 DNA that was read is TGCTCCAGCAGTCAAGTCAGGGGCAACTCCGACTACACC. Translating gives CSSSQVRGNSDYT. In full, the CDR3 reads CSSSQVRGNSDYTF.

Sample share makes this clone medium-sized (0.01 to 0.1%). Mouse gene names apply. The read gets to within 1 residue of the CDR3 end, and the germline J gene fills in the rest. The genes are TRBV19 and TRBJ2-1, with 8 bases fitting TRBD2. V trimming: 6 bases; J trimming: 7 bases; junction bases outside the gene matches: 6. The CDR3 has 13 residues. The germline V gene encodes CDR1 FNHDT and CDR2 SITEND (reference sequence). CDR3 bases read: TGTGCCAGCACCTGGGGGGAAGGAGCTGAGCAGTTC. Residues: CASTWGEGAEQF. In full, the CDR3 reads CASTWGEGAEQFF.

About this clone itself: Gene names and germline match the mouse. From the germline J gene comes the end of the CDR3, since the read stops 1 residue before it. The V and J genes are TRBV15 and TRBJ2-2, with D unresolved. Per germline, CDR1 SGHND and CDR2 FRSKSL. CDR3 length: 14 residues. V was pared by 3 bases and J by 2 bases, with 7 bases between. This chain's CDR3 is CASSFGGNTGQLYF. The CDR3 DNA, read in part, is TGTGCCAGCAGTTTTGGTGGGAACACCGGGCAGCTCTAC.

About this clone: Gene and germline names: mouse. The sequenced CDR3 bases are TGTGCCAGCAGCCAACAGGGGCGAGACACCCAGTAC. It is translated as CASSQQGRDTQY. The complete CDR3 sequence is CASSQQGRDTQYF. J is TRBJ2-5 and V is TRBV2, with D possibly being TRBD1 (6 bases). The read terminates 1 residue before the CDR3 end, so the remaining end is supplied by the germline J gene. The CDR3 runs 13 residues. The germline V gene has CDR1 LGHNA and CDR2 YSYQKL. Trimming took 2 bases from V and 5 from J, leaving 8 bases between them.

This clone was picked up one time. The genes are named according to mouse. The CDR3 end lies 1 residue beyond the end of the read and is filled in from the germline J gene. V is TRBV23 and J is TRBJ2-7; TRBD2, as called in the table, went unchecked against the DNA. The CDR3 covers 15 residues. Germline CDR1 and CDR2: KGHTA and FQNQQP. CDR3 sequence: CSSSQQDWGAYEQYF. Partial CDR3 DNA: TGCTCCAGCAGTCAACAGGACTGGGGGGCATATGAACAGTAC.

With respect to this clone: The gene names given are mouse names. Sequencing ends 1 residue short of the CDR3 end; the germline J gene provides the rest. The chain uses TRBV29 and TRBJ1-1, with TRBD1 as a possible D gene (5 bases). The CDR3 contains 13 residues. Trimming stripped 6 bases from V and 0 bases from J, with 8 bases between. Per germline, CDR1 MSHET and CDR2 SYDVDS. The covered CDR3 bases are TGTGCTAGCAGCCCGGGACAGAACACAGAAGTCTTC. It encodes CASSPGQNTEVF. In full, the CDR3 reads CASSPGQNTEVFF.

A few counts support this clone. The germline and genes are mouse ones. From the germline J gene comes the end of the CDR3, since the read stops 1 residue before it. This sequence joins TRBV1 and TRBJ2-2; 8 nucleotides align to TRBD2. Unmatched junction bases numbered 6, after V lost 5 bases and J lost 4 bases. CDR1 is NSQYPW, CDR2 LRSPGD, per germline (reference sequence). The CDR3 has 15 amino acids. The chain's CDR3 is CTCSPRLGFTGQLYF. The DNA read from the CDR3 is TGCACCTGCAGTCCCCGACTGGGGTTCACCGGGCAGCTCTAC.

Turning to this clone: Genes and germline come from the mouse. With the read ending 1 residue before the CDR3 end, the germline J gene is used to fill in that end. V is TRBV12-2 and J is TRBJ2-2; 7 nucleotides line up with TRBD1. CDR3 length: 16 amino acids. V shed 1 base and J 0 bases; nucleotides not matched to a gene: 4. Germline CDR1 reads SGHLS; CDR2 reads HYDKME. The DNA read from the CDR3 is TGTGCCAGCTCTCTAAACAGGGGCCCAAACACCGGGCAGCTCTAC. It is translated as CASSLNRGPNTGQLY. From start to end, the CDR3 is CASSLNRGPNTGQLYF.

A word on this clone: Any gene name here is a mouse gene name. CDR3 sequence: CASSLGTGGAGSAETLYF. CDR3 bases read: TGTGCCAGCAGTCTGGGGACTGGGGGGGCCGGTAGTGCAGAAACGCTGTAT. The V call is TRBV26, the J call TRBJ2-3; 14 bases align to TRBD2. The read stops 1 residue short of the end of the CDR3; the missing end is completed from the germline J gene. Looked up from germline, CDR1 is KGHPV and CDR2 is FQNQEV (reference sequence). The trim removed 2 bases at V and 0 bases at J, leaving 4 bases unmatched. The CDR3 runs 18 residues.